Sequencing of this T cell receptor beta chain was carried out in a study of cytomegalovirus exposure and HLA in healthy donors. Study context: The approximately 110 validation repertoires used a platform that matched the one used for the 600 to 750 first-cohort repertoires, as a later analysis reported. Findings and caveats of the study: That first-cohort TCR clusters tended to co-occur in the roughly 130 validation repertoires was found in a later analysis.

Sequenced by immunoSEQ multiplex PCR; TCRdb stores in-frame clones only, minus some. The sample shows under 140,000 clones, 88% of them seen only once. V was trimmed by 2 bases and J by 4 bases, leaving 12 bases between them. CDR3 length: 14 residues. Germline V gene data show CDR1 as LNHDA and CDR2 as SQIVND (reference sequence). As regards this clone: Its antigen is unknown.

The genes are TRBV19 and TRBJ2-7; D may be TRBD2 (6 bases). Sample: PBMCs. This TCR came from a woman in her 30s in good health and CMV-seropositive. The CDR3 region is CASSIRLGYYEQYF. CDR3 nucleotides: TGTGCCAGTAGTATACGACTAGGATATTACGAGCAGTACTTC.